These 17 T cell receptor beta chains were all obtained from the same sample, sequenced in a study of blood T cell repertoires in COVID-19. The data were produced by immunoSEQ multiplex PCR, yet TCRdb's version contains in-frame clones alone and is incomplete. The sample contains tens of thousands of clones, roughly four fifths of which appear only once. Material for sequencing was peripheral blood. These receptors came from a woman in her forties or fifties with active or convalescent COVID-19.

The rearrangement joins TRBV7-2 to TRBJ2-7; D may be TRBD1 (6 bases). V lost 8 bases and J 0 bases, leaving 11 bases between the germline ends. Germline V CDR1 and CDR2: SGHTA, FQGNSA. This CDR3 has 13 amino acids. This CDR3 reads CASRRGVSYEQYF. CDR3 nucleotides: TGTGCCAGCCGCAGGGGCGTCTCCTACGAGCAGTACTTC.

This clone has only one observation. The rearrangement joins TRBV5-1 to TRBJ2-7; 9 positions agree with TRBD1. CDR1 is SGHRS, CDR2 YFSETQ, per germline. Unmatched junction bases numbered 9, after V lost 1 base and J lost 4 bases. The CDR3 sequence is 16 residues long. As DNA, the CDR3 is TGCGCCAGCAGCTTGTCCCCGACAGGGGGTCGGTACGAGCAGTACTTC. This codes for CASSLSPTGGRYEQYF.

The chain is built from TRBV30 and TRBJ1-1; possible D gene TRBD1, 5 bases. Trimming took off 0 bases at V and 10 bases at J, with 15 bases between the two ends. There are 13 residues in the CDR3. Looked up from germline, CDR1 is GTSNPN and CDR2 is SVGIG (reference sequence). In DNA, the CDR3 is TGTGCCTGGAGTGTACGAAGGGGTGGGGTAGCTTTCTTT. It specifies CAWSVRRGGVAFF.

The gene calls are TRBV30 and TRBJ1-4; 8 bases agree with TRBD1. V shed 3 bases and J 0 bases; nucleotides not matched to a gene: 6. The germline V gene has CDR1 GTSNPN and CDR2 SVGIG (reference sequence). This CDR3 contains 16 residues. The CDR3 nucleotides read TGTGCCTGGAGGCCGGGACAGGTCGCAACTAATGAAAAACTGTTTTTT. This encodes CAWRPGQVATNEKLFF.

This clone counts as medium-sized (0.01 to 0.1%). The chain uses TRBV4-1 and TRBJ1-2; possible D gene TRBD1, 6 bases. Germline CDR1 and CDR2: MGHRA and YSYEKL. V lost 4 bases and J 3 bases, leaving 15 bases between the germline ends. CDR3 size: 15 residues. The CDR3 DNA is TGCGCCAGCAGCCTCGACCAGGGGTTGGACTATGGCTACACCTTC. Protein sequence: CASSLDQGLDYGYTF.

The J gene is TRBJ1-1, the V gene TRBV29-1; 11 positions agree with TRBD1. Germline V gene lookup returns CDR1 SQVTM and CDR2 ANQGSEA. CDR3 length: 13 amino acids. The ends lost 7 bases at V and 1 base at J; junction bases unmatched: 2. The CDR3 DNA is TGCAGCGCTGGACAGGGGGCGAACACTGAAGCTTTCTTT. Encoded protein: CSAGQGANTEAFF.

A single count supports this clone. The genes are TRBV30 and TRBJ1-2, with 9 bases that match TRBD1. Trimming at V came to 4 bases and at J to 7 bases, leaving 4 bases not matched to a gene. The CDR3 contains 12 residues. Germline V gene sequence: CDR1 GTSNPN, CDR2 SVGIG (reference sequence). DNA for the CDR3: TGTGCCTGGACCCTGACAGGGGGTGGCTACACCTTC. Amino acid sequence: CAWTLTGGGYTF.

The CDR3 region is CATSDFNSNEQFF. The CDR3 region has the DNA TGTGCCACCAGTGATTTCAACAGCAATGAGCAGTTCTTC. The chain uses TRBV24-1 and TRBJ2-1, with D unresolved. Germline V gene sequence: CDR1 KGHDR, CDR2 SFDVKD. V was pared by 1 base and J by 6 bases, with 6 bases between. This CDR3 region has 13 residues.

This clone was counted once. The chain links TRBV19 to TRBJ2-2; 7 positions agree with TRBD1. Germline V gene sequence: CDR1 LNHDA, CDR2 SQIVND (reference sequence). This CDR3 contains 14 residues. J was trimmed by 3 bases and V by 5 bases; bases with no gene match: 3. The CDR3 spells CASSGDSDTGELFF. CDR3 in DNA: TGTGCCAGTAGTGGGGACAGTGACACCGGGGAGCTGTTTTTT.

V gene TRBV28 combines with J gene TRBJ2-5, with 7 bases aligning to TRBD2. The ends lost 6 bases at V and 7 bases at J; junction bases unmatched: 11. Looked up from germline, CDR1 is MDHEN and CDR2 is SYDVKM. CDR3 length equals 14 residues. The CDR3 DNA reads as TGTGCCAGCAGCCCGAAGCGGGGCTTGGGGACCCAGTACTTC. Translating gives CASSPKRGLGTQYF.

This clone appeared once. The genes are TRBV3-1 (or the pseudogene TRBV3-2) and TRBJ2-7; D may be TRBD1 (8 bases). This CDR3 has 14 amino acids. V was trimmed by 4 bases and J by 4 bases, leaving 14 bases between them. Per the germline V gene, CDR1 is LGHDT and CDR2 is YNNKEL (reference sequence). In nucleotides, the CDR3 is TGTGCCAGCAGCCTAGGACAGGGAGGGTACGAGCAGTACTTC. This gives the protein CASSLGQGGYEQYF.

V gene TRBV6-6 combines with J gene TRBJ1-2, with a weak D call TRBD1 (5 bases). Germline V gene lookup returns CDR1 MNHNY and CDR2 SVGAGI (reference sequence). The ends were cut back, 6 bases at V and 6 bases at J, with 20 bases in the middle. The CDR3 is 15 amino acids. CDR3 DNA sequence: TGTGCCAGCAGCAAAAAGACAGTAGGAGTGGATGGCTACACCTTC. This gives the protein CASSKKTVGVDGYTF.

The CDR3 spells CATSGFGQAWGYTF. CDR3 DNA sequence: TGTGCCACCAGTGGATTCGGACAGGCGTGGGGCTACACCTTC. The chain uses TRBV24-1 and TRBJ1-2; 7 bases map to TRBD1. In germline, CDR1 is KGHDR, CDR2 SFDVKD. Losses at the gene ends were 5 bases for V and 8 bases for J; bases not matched to a gene: 10. This CDR3 has 14 residues.

V usage is TRBV9 and J usage is TRBJ2-7, with a tentative D call TRBD2 (6 bases). V gave up 3 bases and J gave up 5 bases, with 15 bases separating them. The germline V gene encodes CDR1 SGDLS and CDR2 YYNGEE. The CDR3 extends over 14 amino acids. CDR3 sequence reads: CASSAKTSRDEQYF. The CDR3 DNA follows: TGTGCCAGCAGCGCCAAGACTAGTAGAGACGAGCAGTACTTC.

This clone was counted many times. The rearrangement joins TRBV9 to TRBJ2-7; tentative D call: TRBD2 (6 bases). Deletions cut 2 bases from V and 7 bases from J, with 16 bases between. The germline CDR1 and CDR2 sequences are SGDLS and YYNGEE. The CDR3 contains 14 residues. This CDR3 reads CASSVGGPQVEQYF. The CDR3 DNA is TGTGCCAGCAGCGTCGGAGGGCCCCAAGTGGAGCAGTACTTC.

This clone appeared a few times. The V call is TRBV14, the J call TRBJ2-7; 7 nucleotides line up with TRBD2. Losses at the gene ends were 1 base for V and 3 bases for J; bases not matched to a gene: 12. CDR1 SGHDN and CDR2 FVKESK come from the germline V gene. CDR3 length: 17 residues. In DNA, the CDR3 is TGTGCCAGCAGCCAAGTGGGGGTAGGACTAGACCGCTACGAGCAGTACTTC. This encodes CASSQVGVGLDRYEQYF.

The chain carries TRBV7-2 and TRBJ2-3; D possibly corresponds to TRBD2 (6 bases). Germline V lookup: CDR1 SGHTA, CDR2 FQGNSA. This CDR3 region has 14 residues. The ends were cut back, 3 bases at V and 2 bases at J, with 9 bases in the middle. As DNA, the CDR3 is TGTGCCAGCAGCTTGGGGGGTACCACAGATACGCAGTATTTT. This translates into CASSLGGTTDTQYF. Drawing the rest from reference TRBV7-2 and TRBJ2-3, the complete variable domain is GAGVSQSPSNKVTEKGKDVELRCDPISGHTALYWYRQSLGQGLEFLIYFQGNSAPDKSGLPSDRFSAERTGGSVSTLTIQRTQQEDSAVYLCASSLGGTTDTQYFGPGTRLTVL.